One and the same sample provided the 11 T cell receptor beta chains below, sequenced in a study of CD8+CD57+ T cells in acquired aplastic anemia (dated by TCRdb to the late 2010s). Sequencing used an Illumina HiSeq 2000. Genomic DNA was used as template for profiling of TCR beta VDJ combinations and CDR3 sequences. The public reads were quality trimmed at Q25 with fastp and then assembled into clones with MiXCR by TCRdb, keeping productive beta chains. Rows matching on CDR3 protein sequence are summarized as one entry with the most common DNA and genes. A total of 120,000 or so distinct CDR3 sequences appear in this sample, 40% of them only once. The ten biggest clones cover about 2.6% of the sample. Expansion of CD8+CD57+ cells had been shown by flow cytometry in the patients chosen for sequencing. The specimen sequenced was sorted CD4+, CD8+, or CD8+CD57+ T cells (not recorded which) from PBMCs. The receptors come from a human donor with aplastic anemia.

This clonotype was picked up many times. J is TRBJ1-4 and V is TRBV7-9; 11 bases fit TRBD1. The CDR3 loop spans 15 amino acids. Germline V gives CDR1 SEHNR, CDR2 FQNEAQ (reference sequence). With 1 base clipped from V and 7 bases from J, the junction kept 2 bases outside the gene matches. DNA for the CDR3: TGTGCCAGCAGCTTAGGAGGGACAGGGGGTGAAAAACTGTTTTTT. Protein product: CASSLGGTGGEKLFF.

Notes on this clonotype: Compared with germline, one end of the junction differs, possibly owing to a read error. This CDR3 is CATSTTSCDQPQHF. CDR3 in DNA: TGTGCCACCAGCACCACAAGCTGCGATCAGCCCCAACATTTT. The chain combines TRBV24-1 with TRBJ1-5, with unresolved D. The V gene's germline CDR1 is KGHDR and CDR2 SFDVKD. This CDR3 has 14 amino acids.

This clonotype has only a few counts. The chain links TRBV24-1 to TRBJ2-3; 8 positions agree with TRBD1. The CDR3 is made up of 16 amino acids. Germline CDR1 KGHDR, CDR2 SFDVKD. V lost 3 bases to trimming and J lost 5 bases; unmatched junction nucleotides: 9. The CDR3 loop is CATSDPGQAVVDTQYF. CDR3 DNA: TGTGCCACCAGTGATCCGGGACAGGCTGTAGTAGATACGCAGTATTTT.

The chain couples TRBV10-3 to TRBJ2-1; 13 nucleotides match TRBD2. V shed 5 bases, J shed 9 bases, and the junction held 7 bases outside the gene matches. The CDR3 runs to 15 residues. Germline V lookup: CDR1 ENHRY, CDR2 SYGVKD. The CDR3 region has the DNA TGTGCCATCAGTTCTGGACTAGCGGGGGCGGCTGAGCAGTTCTTC. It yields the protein CAISSGLAGAAEQFF.

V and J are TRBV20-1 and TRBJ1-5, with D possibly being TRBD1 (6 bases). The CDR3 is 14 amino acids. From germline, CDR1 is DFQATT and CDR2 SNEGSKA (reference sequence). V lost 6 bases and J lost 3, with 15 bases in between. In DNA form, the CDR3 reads TGCAGTGCCTTCGGATGGGACACCAATCAGCCCCAGCATTTT. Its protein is CSAFGWDTNQPQHF.

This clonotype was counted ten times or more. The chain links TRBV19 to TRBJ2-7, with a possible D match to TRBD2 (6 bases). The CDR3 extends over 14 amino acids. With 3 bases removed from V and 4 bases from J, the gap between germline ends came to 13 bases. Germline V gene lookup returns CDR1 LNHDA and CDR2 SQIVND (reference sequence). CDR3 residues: CASSIGGPRYEQYF. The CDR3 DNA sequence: TGTGCCAGTAGTATCGGGGGTCCGCGATACGAGCAGTACTTC.

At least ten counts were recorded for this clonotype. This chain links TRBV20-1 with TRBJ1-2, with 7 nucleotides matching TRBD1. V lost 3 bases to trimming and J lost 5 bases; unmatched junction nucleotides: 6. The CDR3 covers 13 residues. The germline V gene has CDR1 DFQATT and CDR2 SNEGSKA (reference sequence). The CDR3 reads CSASNTGAYGYTF. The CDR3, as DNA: TGCAGTGCTAGTAACACAGGGGCTTATGGCTACACCTTC.

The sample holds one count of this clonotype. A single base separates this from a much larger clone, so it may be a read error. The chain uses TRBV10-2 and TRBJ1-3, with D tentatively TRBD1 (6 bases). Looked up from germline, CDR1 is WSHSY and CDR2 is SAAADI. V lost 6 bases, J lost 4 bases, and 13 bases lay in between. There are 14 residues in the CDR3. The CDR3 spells CASSPGGAGNTIYF. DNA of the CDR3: TGCGCCAGCAGCCCGGGGGGGGCCGGAAACACCATATATTTT.

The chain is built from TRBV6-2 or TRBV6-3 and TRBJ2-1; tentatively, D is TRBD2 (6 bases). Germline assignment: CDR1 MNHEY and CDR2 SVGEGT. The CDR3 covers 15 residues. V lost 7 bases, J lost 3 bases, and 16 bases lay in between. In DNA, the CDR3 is TGTGCCAGCAATTGGTTCCCAGCGGGCTACAATGAGCAGTTCTTC. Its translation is CASNWFPAGYNEQFF.

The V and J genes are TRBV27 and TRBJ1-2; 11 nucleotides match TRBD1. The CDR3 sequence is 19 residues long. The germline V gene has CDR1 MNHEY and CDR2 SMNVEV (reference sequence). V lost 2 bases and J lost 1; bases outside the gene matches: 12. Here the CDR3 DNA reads TGTGCCAGCAGTTTACGGCCCCCTGGGACAGGGGGACTTAACTATGGCTACACCTTC. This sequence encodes CASSLRPPGTGGLNYGYTF.

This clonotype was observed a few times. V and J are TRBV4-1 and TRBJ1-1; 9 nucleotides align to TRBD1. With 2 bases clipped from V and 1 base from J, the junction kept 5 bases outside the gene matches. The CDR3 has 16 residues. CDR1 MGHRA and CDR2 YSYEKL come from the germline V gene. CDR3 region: CASSQRGDRANTEAFF. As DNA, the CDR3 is TGCGCCAGCAGCCAAAGAGGGGACAGGGCGAACACTGAAGCTTTCTTT.